The next 7 T cell receptor beta chains were all read from a single sample in a study of blood T cell repertoires in COVID-19. Assay: immunoSEQ multiplex PCR; the TCRdb copy retains only in-frame clones and omits some. The sample lists around 700,000 clones, just under 90% occurring once. The sequenced sample consisted of peripheral blood. These receptor sequences come from a young woman with acute or convalescent COVID-19.

CDR3 sequence reads: CASCQQGGVTEAFF. In DNA, the CDR3 is TGTGCCAGCTGCCAACAGGGGGGGGTCACTGAAGCTTTCTTT. V is TRBV27 and J is TRBJ1-1, with TRBD1 matching 8 bases. Germline V gene sequence: CDR1 MNHEY, CDR2 SMNVEV (reference sequence). The junction had 9 bases not matched to a gene; V was cut back by 8 bases and J by 4 bases. The CDR3 consists of 14 residues.

V and J are TRBV29-1 and TRBJ2-1, with D possibly matching TRBD2 (6 bases). The CDR3 consists of 11 residues. Trimming took off 4 bases at V and 10 bases at J, with 11 bases between the two ends. Germline values: CDR1 SQVTM, CDR2 ANQGSEA. CDR3 sequence reads: CSVGGTTEQFF. The DNA of the CDR3 is TGCAGCGTTGGCGGGACGACGGAGCAGTTCTTC.

The J gene is TRBJ1-2, the V gene TRBV5-4; D ambiguous. V dropped 2 bases and J dropped 3 bases, with 11 bases sitting between them. Germline V gives CDR1 SGHNT, CDR2 YYREEE (reference sequence). The CDR3 sequence is 14 residues long. The CDR3 nucleotides are TGTGCCAGCAGCTTTTTCGGGGTTTACTATGGCTACACCTTC. It encodes CASSFFGVYYGYTF.

This rearrangement joins TRBV10-1 to TRBJ1-3, with D possibly TRBD1 on 6 matching bases. CDR1 and CDR2 (germline): WNHNN, SYGVQD (reference sequence). V was trimmed by 5 bases and J by 0 bases, leaving 23 bases between them. This CDR3 region has 19 residues. CDR3 bases: TGCGCCAGCAGTCCCGAGTCTGGACAGCTTAATTACTCTGGAAACACCATATATTTT. Its translation is CASSPESGQLNYSGNTIYF.

This chain joins TRBV5-1 and TRBJ1-5; weak D call: TRBD1 (5 bases). CDR1 and CDR2 (germline): SGHRS, YFSETQ. This CDR3 contains 13 residues. With 0 bases removed from V and 6 bases from J, the gap between germline ends came to 7 bases. CDR3 sequence: CASSLGGSQPQHF. The CDR3 DNA reads as TGCGCCAGCAGCTTGGGGGGCAGTCAGCCCCAGCATTTT.

In its sample, this clone was seen once. V gene TRBV6-5 combines with J gene TRBJ1-1; 7 nucleotides align to TRBD1. Germline CDR1 reads MNHEY; CDR2 reads SVGAGI. The junction had 12 bases not matched to a gene; V was cut back by 6 bases and J by 5 bases. CDR3 size: 15 residues. CDR3 residues: CASRTDRLIGTEAFF. CDR3 nucleotide sequence: TGTGCCAGCAGGACGGACAGGCTTATTGGTACTGAAGCTTTCTTT.

This clone was counted once. The chain carries TRBV30 and TRBJ2-1; 11 bases are a match to TRBD2. There are 15 residues in the CDR3. In germline, CDR1 is GTSNPN, CDR2 SVGIG (reference sequence). The CDR3 nucleotides are TGTGCTCCTCACGGATCACTAGCGGGGGTCAATGAGCAGTTCTTC. This codes for CAPHGSLAGVNEQFF.